This entry is about one T cell receptor (beta chain). Germline V lookup: CDR1 SGHAT, CDR2 FQNNGV. The CDR3 runs to 13 residues. V shed 5 bases and J shed 5 bases, with 13 bases lying between them. This sample is part of a study of CD8+ T cells in alopecia areata. At the level of the study: Twice daily, treated patients received 5 to 10 mg of oral tofacitinib.

cDNA serving as the sequencing template came from extracted, reverse transcribed RNA. Some clones are missing from TCRdb's copy, which holds only in-frame ones; the method was immunoSEQ multiplex PCR. In the table there are 190,000 or so clones, roughly 50% of which are singletons. The treatment was: oral pan-JAK inhibitor, 5-10 mg twice daily. The sequence was collected from a human donor with alopecia areata. The V call is TRBV11-2, the J call TRBJ2-7, with D hard to call. The material sequenced was CD4+ T cells sorted from blood, taken at week 24, from a patient treated with tofacitinib. The CDR3 coding sequence is TGTGCCAGCAGCCAAGAGTGGTCAAACGAGCAGTACTTC. It is translated as CASSQEWSNEQYF.